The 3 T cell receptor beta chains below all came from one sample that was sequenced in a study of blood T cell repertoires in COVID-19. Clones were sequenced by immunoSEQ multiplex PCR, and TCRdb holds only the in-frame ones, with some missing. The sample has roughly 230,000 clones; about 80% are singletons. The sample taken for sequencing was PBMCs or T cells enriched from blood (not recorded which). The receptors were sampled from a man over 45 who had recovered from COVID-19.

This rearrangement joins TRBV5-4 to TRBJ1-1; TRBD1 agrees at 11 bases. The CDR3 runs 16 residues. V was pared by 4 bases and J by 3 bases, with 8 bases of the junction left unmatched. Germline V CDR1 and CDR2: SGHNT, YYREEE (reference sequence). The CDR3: CASSPGTGGLYTEAFF. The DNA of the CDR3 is TGTGCCAGCAGCCCTGGGACAGGGGGTTTGTACACTGAAGCTTTCTTT.

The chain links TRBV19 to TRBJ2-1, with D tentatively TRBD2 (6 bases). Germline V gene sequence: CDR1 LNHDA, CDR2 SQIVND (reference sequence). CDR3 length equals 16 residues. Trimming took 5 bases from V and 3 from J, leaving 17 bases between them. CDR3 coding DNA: TGTGCCAGTAGTCCACTAGCCAGCGCCAGCTACAATGAGCAGTTCTTC. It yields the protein CASSPLASASYNEQFF.

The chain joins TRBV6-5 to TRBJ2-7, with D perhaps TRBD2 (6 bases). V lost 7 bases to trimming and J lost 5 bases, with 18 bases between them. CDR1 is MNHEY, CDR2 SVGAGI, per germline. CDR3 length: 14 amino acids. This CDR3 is CASKGRTYYDEQYF. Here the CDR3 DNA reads TGTGCCAGCAAGGGGAGGACCTACTACGACGAGCAGTACTTC.